This T cell receptor beta chain appears in the sequencing data of a study of blood T cell repertoires in COVID-19. Study at large: Both acute and convalescent COVID-19 samples were obtained from the United States, Italy and Spain. Sample material is recorded as cDNA or gDNA derived from T cells, B-cell-depleted T cells, or PBMCs.

Per the original data handling: Amplification from reference gene primers served as the basis for estimated nucleated cell counts. Generated by immunoSEQ multiplex PCR, the TCRdb table keeps only in-frame clones and is missing some. V and J calls and clone size are those listed in that table; D and trimming were worked out from the DNA. The sample has about 110,000 clones; 65% to 90% are singletons. V dropped 2 bases and J dropped 8 bases, with 19 bases sitting between them. CDR1 and CDR2 (germline): MNHNS, SASEGT. The CDR3 contains 17 residues. The sequenced material came from peripheral blood. The chain employs TRBV6-1 and TRBJ1-6, with a possible D match to TRBD1 (6 bases). This TCR was sampled from a man aged 80 or over with acute or convalescent COVID-19. Here the CDR3 reads CASSESLVGQGYSPLHF. The CDR3 DNA is TGTGCCAGCAGTGAATCCCTTGTGGGGCAGGGGTATTCACCCCTCCACTTT.